One and the same sample provided the 7 T cell receptor beta chains below, sequenced in a study of cytomegalovirus exposure and HLA in healthy donors. PCR was performed using 60 Vbeta and 13 Jbeta primers. Method: immunoSEQ multiplex PCR; TCRdb's copy keeps in-frame clones and lacks some. The table records fewer than 40,000 clones, 86% of them present only once. The specimen was PBMCs. These receptor sequences come from a woman aged 40 to 50 in good health and CMV-seropositive.

As regards this clone: One end of the junction does not line up with germline, which may come from a read error. The same CDR3 can be traced to other DNA sequences in this sample. J is TRBJ1-1 and V is TRBV9; possible D gene TRBD1, 5 bases. Germline loops: CDR1 SGDLS, CDR2 YYNGEE. The CDR3 is made up of 14 amino acids. In DNA, the CDR3 is TGCGCCAGCAGCGTAGGGCAGGGGAACACTGAAGCTTTCTTT. This codes for CASSVGQGNTEAFF.

The sample holds one count of this clone. CDR3 in amino acids: CASSALGGAQETQYF. DNA for the CDR3: TGTGCCAGCAGTGCCCTAGGGGGCGCCCAAGAGACCCAGTACTTC. V gene TRBV6-4 combines with J gene TRBJ2-5; 7 bases map to TRBD1. From germline, CDR1 is MRHNA and CDR2 SNTAGT. J lost 1 base, V lost 4 bases, and 6 bases had no gene match. The CDR3 is made up of 15 amino acids.

The V and J genes are TRBV15 and TRBJ1-5, with D unclear. With 4 bases removed from V and 6 bases from J, the gap between germline ends came to 10 bases. Germline V gene data show CDR1 as LNHNV and CDR2 as YYDKDF (reference sequence). The CDR3 runs 13 residues. DNA of the CDR3: TGTGCCACCAGCATCTTAGGCGGTCAGCCCCAGCATTTT. Translated, it gives CATSILGGQPQHF.

This clone was seen more than once but under ten times. The chain combines TRBV6-5 with TRBJ1-1; D gene unclear. V was pared by 4 bases and J by 8 bases, with 17 bases between. The germline CDR1 and CDR2 sequences are MNHEY and SVGAGI. The CDR3 runs to 14 residues. DNA of the CDR3: TGTGCCAGCAGTTCTTCTCGCCGTTTACAAGAAGCTTTCTTT. Residues: CASSSSRRLQEAFF.

V gene TRBV19 combines with J gene TRBJ1-5; D not certain. The CDR3 runs 17 residues. V dropped 3 bases and J dropped 0 bases, with 15 bases sitting between them. Germline-derived CDR1 and CDR2 are LNHDA and SQIVND (reference sequence). The DNA for the CDR3 is TGTGCCAGTAGTATGAAACCAAACTACTATAGCAATCAGCCCCAGCATTTT. This gives the protein CASSMKPNYYSNQPQHF.

The rearrangement uses TRBV5-1 and TRBJ1-5; no clear D gene. With 3 bases removed from V and 5 bases from J, the gap between germline ends came to 12 bases. The CDR3 is 14 residues long. Germline lookup yields CDR1 SGHRS and CDR2 YFSETQ. The CDR3 here is CASSYRAGDQPQHF. The CDR3 nucleotides read TGCGCCAGCAGCTATCGAGCGGGTGATCAGCCCCAGCATTTT.

The chain joins TRBV28 to TRBJ1-4, with a possible D match to TRBD1 (5 bases). The CDR3 has 15 residues. Germline assignment: CDR1 MDHEN and CDR2 SYDVKM. V was shortened by 6 bases and J by 8 bases, with 19 bases between the two germline ends. CDR3 protein: CASSPGSQGREKLFF. CDR3 coding DNA: TGTGCCAGCAGCCCAGGGTCTCAAGGTCGAGAAAAACTGTTTTTT.